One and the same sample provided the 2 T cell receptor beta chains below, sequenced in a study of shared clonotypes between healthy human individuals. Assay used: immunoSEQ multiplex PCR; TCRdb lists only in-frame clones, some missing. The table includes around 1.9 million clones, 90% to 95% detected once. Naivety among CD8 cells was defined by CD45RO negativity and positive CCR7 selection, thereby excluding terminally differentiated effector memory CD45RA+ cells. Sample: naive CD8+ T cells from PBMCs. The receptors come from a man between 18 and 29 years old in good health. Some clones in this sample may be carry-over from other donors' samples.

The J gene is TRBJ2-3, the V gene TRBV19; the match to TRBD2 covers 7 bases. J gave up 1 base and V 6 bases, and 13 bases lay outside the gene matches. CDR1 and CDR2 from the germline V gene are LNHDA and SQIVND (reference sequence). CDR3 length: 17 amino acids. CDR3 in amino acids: CASSPIRGTTGTDTQYF. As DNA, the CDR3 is TGTGCCAGTAGCCCAATAAGAGGGACTACTGGCACAGATACGCAGTATTTT. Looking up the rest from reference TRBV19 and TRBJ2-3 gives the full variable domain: DGGITQSPKYLFRKEGQNVTLSCEQNLNHDAMYWYRQDPGQGLRLIYYSQIVNDFQKGDIAEGYSVSREKKESFPLTVTSAQKNPTAFYLCASSPIRGTTGTDTQYFGPGTRLTVL.

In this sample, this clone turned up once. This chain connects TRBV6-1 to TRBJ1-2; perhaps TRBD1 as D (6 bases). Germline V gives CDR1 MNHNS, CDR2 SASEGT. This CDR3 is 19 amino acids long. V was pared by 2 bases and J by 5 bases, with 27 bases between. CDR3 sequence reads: CASSELTQGKTGTPYGYTF. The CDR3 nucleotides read TGTGCCAGCAGTGAATTGACCCAAGGAAAAACCGGGACACCGTATGGCTACACCTTC.